One sample yielded the 14 T cell receptor beta chains listed below, sequenced in a study of T cell responses to AZD1222 COVID-19 vaccine. Clones were sequenced by immunoSEQ multiplex PCR, and TCRdb holds only the in-frame ones, with some missing. The sample lists 110,000 to 150,000 clones; around 89% were seen once. The material was peripheral blood, obtained on day 0 of AZD1222 vaccination. The receptors shown here come from an adult in good health.

This clone was seen just once. The chain joins TRBV12-5 to TRBJ1-5; TRBD1 matches 8 bases. V lost 6 bases and J lost 11; bases outside the gene matches: 12. CDR3 length equals 14 residues. Germline values: CDR1 LGHNT, CDR2 FRNRAP. The CDR3 region is CASGDGQGVTAQHF. The CDR3 DNA sequence: TGTGCTAGTGGAGACGGACAGGGAGTAACGGCCCAGCATTTT.

This chain uses TRBV6-5 with TRBJ2-3, with a possible D match to TRBD1 (6 bases). Germline CDR1 MNHEY, CDR2 SVGAGI. CDR3 length: 16 amino acids. V shed 1 base and J shed 2 bases, with 13 bases lying between them. CDR3 protein: CASSYWRTEHTDTQYF. The DNA for the CDR3 is TGTGCCAGCAGTTACTGGCGGACAGAACACACAGATACGCAGTATTTT.

This chain links TRBV6-5 with TRBJ2-7; possibly TRBD2 for D (6 bases). There are 12 residues in the CDR3. Trimming cost V 6 bases and J 6 bases, with 12 bases left between them. The germline V gene encodes CDR1 MNHEY and CDR2 SVGAGI. The CDR3 DNA reads TGTGCCAGCAGCCGCCCTAGCGCCGAGCAGTACTTC. Encoded protein: CASSRPSAEQYF.

This clone was recorded a few times. This sequence joins TRBV30 and TRBJ1-2; TRBD1 is a possible D gene (5 bases). V was clipped by 2 bases and J by 0 bases, with 7 bases between them. The CDR3 spans 13 residues. Germline V CDR1 and CDR2: GTSNPN, SVGIG (reference sequence). The CDR3 DNA follows: TGTGCCTGGAGTACCAGGGCTAACTATGGCTACACCTTC. Amino acids: CAWSTRANYGYTF.

The chain links TRBV7-9 to TRBJ1-2, with D possibly matching TRBD1 (6 bases). CDR1 SEHNR and CDR2 FQNEAQ come from the germline V gene (reference sequence). V was cut by 0 bases and J by 8 bases, with 25 bases left in between. This CDR3 is built from 18 residues. CDR3 sequence reads: CASSLAPRKGVLLIGYTF. The CDR3 DNA reads TGTGCCAGCAGCTTAGCCCCCCGGAAGGGGGTGCTTCTCATAGGCTACACCTTC. The full variable domain, rest sourced from reference TRBV7-9 and TRBJ1-2, is DTGVSQNPRHKITKRGQNVTFRCDPISEHNRLYWYRQTLGQGPEFLTYFQNEAQLEKSRLLSDRFSAERPKGSFSTLEIQRTEQGDSAMYLCASSLAPRKGVLLIGYTFGSGTRLTVV.

The V gene is TRBV5-6, the J gene TRBJ2-7; 11 bases agree with TRBD2. The CDR3 loop spans 17 amino acids. Looked up from germline, CDR1 is SGHDT and CDR2 is YYEEEE. Trimming removed 4 bases from V and 2 bases from J; junction bases left unmatched: 11. CDR3 protein: CASSNNLAGGEAYEQYF. The CDR3 nucleotides are TGTGCCAGCAGCAATAACTTAGCGGGAGGGGAGGCCTACGAGCAGTACTTC.

CDR3 sequence (DNA): TGTGCCAGCAGTTCCCCAGGGGTAGGAAACACCATATATTTT. Amino acid sequence: CASSSPGVGNTIYF. The genes are TRBV6-5 and TRBJ1-3; D is perhaps TRBD1 (6 bases). Trimming shortened V by 4 bases and J by 4 bases, and 11 bases separated the two germline ends. Germline V lookup: CDR1 MNHEY, CDR2 SVGAGI. The CDR3 length is 14 residues.

J is TRBJ2-2 and V is TRBV14; 9 bases match TRBD1. The germline V gene encodes CDR1 SGHDN and CDR2 FVKESK. This CDR3 spans 16 amino acids. Trimming at V came to 3 bases and at J to 6 bases, leaving 8 bases not matched to a gene. In DNA form, the CDR3 reads TGTGCCAGCAGCCAGAAGGGACAGGGCGGATCCGGGGAGCTGTTTTTT. Translation: CASSQKGQGGSGELFF.

The CDR3 sequence: CATSRTGVRTEAFF. The CDR3 region has the DNA TGTGCCACCAGCAGGACAGGAGTGAGAACTGAAGCTTTCTTT. The J gene is TRBJ1-1, the V gene TRBV15; D is possibly TRBD1 (6 bases). Per germline, CDR1 LNHNV and CDR2 YYDKDF (reference sequence). Trimming took off 3 bases at V and 5 bases at J, with 13 bases between the two ends. The CDR3 contains 14 residues.

The V gene is TRBV4-1, the J gene TRBJ2-5; TRBD1 might be the D (5 bases). V was clipped by 2 bases and J by 3 bases, with 19 bases between them. Germline CDR1 is MGHRA and CDR2 is YSYEKL. The CDR3 sequence is 17 residues long. The CDR3 loop reads CASSQPTSGSPKETQYF. In DNA, the CDR3 is TGCGCCAGCAGCCAACCAACCTCAGGGTCCCCCAAAGAGACCCAGTACTTC.

CDR3 protein: CATQLGGRYEQYF. In nucleotides, the CDR3 is TGTGCCACCCAATTGGGGGGGCGGTACGAGCAGTACTTC. The chain uses TRBV10-3 and TRBJ2-7; maybe TRBD2 (7 bases). Germline lookup yields CDR1 ENHRY and CDR2 SYGVKD. Trimming stripped 10 bases from V and 4 bases from J, with 17 bases between. The CDR3 contains 13 residues.

The chain combines TRBV11-2 with TRBJ2-5; D is perhaps TRBD1 or TRBD2 (5 bases each). The CDR3 has 16 amino acids. With 6 bases removed from V and 5 bases from J, the gap between germline ends came to 22 bases. The V gene's germline CDR1 is SGHAT and CDR2 FQNNGV. The CDR3 DNA reads TGTGCCAGCAGGGAACTCTTCGGGGACGTCTGGGAGACCCAGTACTTC. It encodes CASRELFGDVWETQYF.

This clone occurred once. This chain links TRBV3-1 (or the pseudogene TRBV3-2) with TRBJ1-6; D not certain. Between the trimmed V and J ends, which lost 4 bases and 8 bases, there was a span of 6 bases. The CDR3 contains 12 residues. The V gene's germline CDR1 is LGHDT and CDR2 YNNKEL (reference sequence). This CDR3 reads CASSLLDSPLHF. The CDR3 bases are TGTGCCAGCAGCCTCCTCGATTCACCCCTCCACTTT.

The chain joins TRBV5-4 to TRBJ2-7, with D unclear. Germline lookup yields CDR1 SGHNT and CDR2 YYREEE (reference sequence). The CDR3 contains 15 residues. V shed 0 bases and J shed 1 base, with 11 bases lying between them. CDR3 loop: CASSLVGSPSYEQYF. In nucleotides, the CDR3 is TGTGCCAGCAGCTTGGTGGGTTCTCCATCCTACGAGCAGTACTTC.